Listed here are 10 T cell receptor beta chains from one sample, sequenced in a study of sequential checkpoint blockade in melanoma (dated by TCRdb to between 2019 and 2020). Per the publication, the treatment or condition label means: randomized to nivolumab then ipilimumab (arm A) or the reverse (arm B). Libraries were built with the immunoSEQ multiplex PCR assay. TCRdb limited this immuneACCESS table to in-frame rearrangements with V and J called. A share of clones is missing; checked studies link under half to unresolved V genes, and the rest is unexplained. The sample table records about 20,000 clones; roughly four fifths of these occur just once. The ten largest clones capture about half of the sample. Source: CD8+ T cells sorted from blood (inferred from file names), taken from a patient given nivolumab and ipilimumab in sequence. The receptors originated from a human donor with melanoma.

The chain couples TRBV4-3 to TRBJ2-3; the D gene is possibly TRBD2 (5 bases). This CDR3 is built from 16 residues. Trimming cost V 0 bases and J 6 bases, with 16 bases left between them. In germline, CDR1 is LGHNA, CDR2 YSLEER. In DNA form, the CDR3 reads TGCGCCAGCAGCCAAGATGGCACCCCGGCGGGTGATACGCAGTATTTT. Translated, it gives CASSQDGTPAGDTQYF.

This chain joins TRBV18 and TRBJ1-2; TRBD1 aligns across 10 bases. Germline V gives CDR1 KGHSH, CDR2 LQKENI. The CDR3 loop spans 16 amino acids. Trimming removed 3 bases from V and 4 bases from J; junction bases left unmatched: 8. CDR3 coding DNA: TGTGCCAGCTCACCCGATAGAGGGGACAGGGGCTATGGCTACACCTTC. Translation gives CASSPDRGDRGYGYTF.

The gene calls are TRBV5-1 and TRBJ2-1; D perhaps matches TRBD1 (5 bases). CDR1 is SGHRS and CDR2 is YFSETQ in the germline V gene. V was trimmed by 4 bases and J by 4 bases, leaving 12 bases between them. The CDR3 covers 14 residues. The CDR3 loop is CASSLKTEYNEQFF. In DNA, the CDR3 is TGCGCCAGCAGCCTAAAGACAGAGTACAATGAGCAGTTCTTC.

CDR3: CASSPWTGADTQYF. The CDR3 nucleotides are TGTGCCAGCAGCCCGTGGACAGGGGCAGATACGCAGTATTTT. The chain recombines TRBV7-2 with TRBJ2-3; 9 bases are shared with TRBD1. This CDR3 is 14 amino acids long. Germline values: CDR1 SGHTA, CDR2 FQGNSA. V was pared by 5 bases and J by 4 bases, with 4 bases of the junction left unmatched.

The CDR3 reads CASSPKTSAYEQYF. CDR3 sequence (DNA): TGTGCCAGCAGTCCTAAAACTAGTGCCTACGAGCAGTACTTC. The rearrangement uses TRBV27 and TRBJ2-7; TRBD2 is a possible D gene (5 bases). This CDR3 has 14 residues. From germline, CDR1 is MNHEY and CDR2 SMNVEV (reference sequence). V was cut by 5 bases and J by 2 bases, with 13 bases left in between.

The chain couples TRBV29-1 to TRBJ2-5; 7 bases match TRBD1. The CDR3 is 12 residues long. Looked up from germline, CDR1 is SQVTM and CDR2 is ANQGSEA. Losses at the gene ends were 4 bases for V and 10 bases for J; bases not matched to a gene: 9. CDR3 region: CSVVQQGRDQYF. CDR3 sequence (DNA): TGCAGCGTTGTGCAACAGGGGAGAGACCAGTACTTC.

This clone appeared once. The chain carries TRBV6-6 and TRBJ1-5, with D maybe TRBD1 (5 bases). CDR1 and CDR2 from the germline V gene are MNHNY and SVGAGI (reference sequence). V was clipped by 4 bases and J by 7 bases, with 14 bases between them. This CDR3 is 14 amino acids long. Here the CDR3 reads CASSWGGEKQPQHF. CDR3 nucleotide sequence: TGTGCCAGCAGTTGGGGGGGGGAAAAACAGCCCCAGCATTTT.

J is TRBJ2-7 and V is TRBV11-1; D is ambiguous. The CDR3 runs to 13 residues. The V end lost 2 bases, the J end lost 3 bases, and 8 bases lay between the germline ends. CDR1 and CDR2 from the germline V gene are SGHAT and FQDESV (reference sequence). CDR3 in amino acids: CASSLPMRYEQYF. Written as DNA, the CDR3 is TGTGCCAGCAGCTTACCAATGCGCTACGAGCAGTACTTC. The whole variable domain, filled in from reference TRBV11-1 and TRBJ2-7, reads EAEVAQSPRYKITEKSQAVAFWCDPISGHATLYWYRQILGQGPELLVQFQDESVVDDSQLPKDRFSAERLKGVDSTLKIQPAELGDSAMYLCASSLPMRYEQYFGPGTRLTVT.

This clone was picked up a small number of times. A junction end diverges from the germline sequence, so it may reflect a read error. The V call is TRBV6-5, the J call TRBJ1-2, with D unclear. Per germline, CDR1 MNHEY and CDR2 SVGAGI. The CDR3 spans 14 residues. CDR3 DNA sequence: TGTGCCATCAGTGAGTCTGTCCCTAACTATGGCTACACCTTC. This encodes CAISESVPNYGYTF.

Written as DNA, the CDR3 is TGTGCCAGCAGCCCTGAGGACAGGGGTGATTATGGCTACACCTTC. It encodes CASSPEDRGDYGYTF. The chain recombines TRBV28 with TRBJ1-2, with 9 bases fitting TRBD1. Trimming removed 6 bases from V and 5 bases from J; junction bases left unmatched: 10. The CDR3 sequence is 15 residues long. Germline V lookup: CDR1 MDHEN, CDR2 SYDVKM.